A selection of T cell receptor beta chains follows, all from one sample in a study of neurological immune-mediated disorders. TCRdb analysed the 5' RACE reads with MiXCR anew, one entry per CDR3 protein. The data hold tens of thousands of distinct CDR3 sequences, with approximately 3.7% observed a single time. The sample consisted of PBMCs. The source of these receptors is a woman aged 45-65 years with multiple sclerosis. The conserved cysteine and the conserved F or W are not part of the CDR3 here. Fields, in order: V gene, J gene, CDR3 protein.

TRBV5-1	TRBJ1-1	ASSFPGYTEAF
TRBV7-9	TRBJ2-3	ASSLATRPLLDTQY
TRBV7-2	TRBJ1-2	ASRPDGGSYGYT
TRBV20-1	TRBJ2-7	SASLLAGQGGQY
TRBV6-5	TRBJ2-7	ASSYSHRSSYEQY
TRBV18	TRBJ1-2	ATSGDRPYGYT
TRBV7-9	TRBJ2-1	ASSATGGRSYNEQF
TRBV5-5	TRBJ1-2	ASSSRSDRGGYGYT
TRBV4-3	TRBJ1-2	ASSQDLGQVYGYT
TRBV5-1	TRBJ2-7	ASTDRDYEQY
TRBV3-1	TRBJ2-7	ASSQEDRDFRLHEQY
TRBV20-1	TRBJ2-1	SARGQGGYNEQF
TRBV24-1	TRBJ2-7	ATSGTGREQY
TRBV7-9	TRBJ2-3	ASSQDGGTDTQY
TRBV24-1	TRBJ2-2	ASRDGNTGELF
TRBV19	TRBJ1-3	ASSPSHRGSGNTIY
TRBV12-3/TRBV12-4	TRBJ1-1	ASSLAGVVTEAF
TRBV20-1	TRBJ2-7	SARRVAGGFSDEQY
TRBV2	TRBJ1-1	ASRFEGGTRAF
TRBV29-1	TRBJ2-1	SLGRAGNNEQF
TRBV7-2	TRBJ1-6	ASSLEGTVNSPLH
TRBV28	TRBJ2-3	ASSTGSGASTDTQY
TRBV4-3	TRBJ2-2	ASSQEGPGTGNTGELF
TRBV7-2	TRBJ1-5	ASSGGPYSNQPQH
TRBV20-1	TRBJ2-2	SAPPPSGSIGELF
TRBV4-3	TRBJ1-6	ASNNRDSNSPLH
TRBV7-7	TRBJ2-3	ASSPGRSTDTQY
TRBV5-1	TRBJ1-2	ASSPRRQSHGYT
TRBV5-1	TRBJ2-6	ASRAAGTGANVLT
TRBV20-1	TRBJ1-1	SARDSKGFHMNTEAF
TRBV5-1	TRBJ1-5	ASSLERGQPQH